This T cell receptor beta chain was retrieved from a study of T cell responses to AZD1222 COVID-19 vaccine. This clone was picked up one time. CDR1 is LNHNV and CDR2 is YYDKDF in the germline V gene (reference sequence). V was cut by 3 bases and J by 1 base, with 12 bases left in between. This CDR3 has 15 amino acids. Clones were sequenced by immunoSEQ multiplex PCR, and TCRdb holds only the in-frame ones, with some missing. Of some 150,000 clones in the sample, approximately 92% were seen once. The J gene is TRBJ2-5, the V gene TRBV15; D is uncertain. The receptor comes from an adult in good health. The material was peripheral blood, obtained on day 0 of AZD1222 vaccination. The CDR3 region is CATSSRRLIQETQYF. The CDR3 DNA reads TGTGCCACCAGCAGCCGACGCCTTATCCAAGAGACCCAGTACTTC. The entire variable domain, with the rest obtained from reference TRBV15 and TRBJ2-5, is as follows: DAMVIQNPRYQVTQFGKPVTLSCSQTLNHNVMYWYQQKSSQAPKLLFHYYDKDFNNEADTPDNFQSRRPNTSFCFLDIRSPGLGDTAMYLCATSSRRLIQETQYFGPGTRLLVL.